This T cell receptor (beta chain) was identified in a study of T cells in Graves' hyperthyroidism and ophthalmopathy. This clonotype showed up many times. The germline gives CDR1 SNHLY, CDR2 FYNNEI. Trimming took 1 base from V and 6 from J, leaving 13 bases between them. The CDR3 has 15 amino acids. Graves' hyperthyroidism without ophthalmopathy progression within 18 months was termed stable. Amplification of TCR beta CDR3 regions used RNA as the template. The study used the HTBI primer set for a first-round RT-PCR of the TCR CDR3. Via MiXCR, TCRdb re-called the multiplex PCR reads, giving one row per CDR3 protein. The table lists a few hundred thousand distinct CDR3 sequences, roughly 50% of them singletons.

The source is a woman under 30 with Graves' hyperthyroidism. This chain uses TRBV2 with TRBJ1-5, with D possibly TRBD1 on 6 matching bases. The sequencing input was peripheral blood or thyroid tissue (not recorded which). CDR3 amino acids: CASSEVGGDIQPQHF. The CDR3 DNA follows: TGTGCCAGCAGTGAAGTCGGGGGGGACATTCAGCCCCAGCATTTT.